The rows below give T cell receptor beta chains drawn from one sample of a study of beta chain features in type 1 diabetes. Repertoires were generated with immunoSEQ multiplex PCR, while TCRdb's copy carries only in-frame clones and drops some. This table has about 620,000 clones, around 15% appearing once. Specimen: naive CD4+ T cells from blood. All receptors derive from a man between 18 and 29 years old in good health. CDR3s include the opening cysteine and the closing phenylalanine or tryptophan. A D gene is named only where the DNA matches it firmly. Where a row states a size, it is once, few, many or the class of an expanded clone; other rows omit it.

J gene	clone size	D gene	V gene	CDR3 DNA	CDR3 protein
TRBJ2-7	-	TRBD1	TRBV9	TGTGCCAGCAGCGTAACAGGGGGGCCGGACGAGCAGTACTTC	CASSVTGGPDEQYF
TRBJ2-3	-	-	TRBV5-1	TGCGCCAGCAGCTTGGAAGCTACGCAGTATTTT	CASSLEATQYF
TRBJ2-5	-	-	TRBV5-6	TGTGCCAGCAGCTTGCCGGGTTTCTCCCGGGAGACCCAGTACTTC	CASSLPGFSRETQYF
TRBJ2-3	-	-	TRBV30	TGTGCCTGGAGTGTAGGGGCAGGTAGCACAGATACGCAGTATTTT	CAWSVGAGSTDTQYF
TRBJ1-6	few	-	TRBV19	TGTGCCAGTAGTATAGCCAAGGGCAATTCACCCCTCCACTTT	CASSIAKGNSPLHF
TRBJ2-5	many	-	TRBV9	TGTGCCAGCAGCGTAGACAGCTTCGGGGCCCAGTACTTC	CASSVDSFGAQYF
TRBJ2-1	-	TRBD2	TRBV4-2	TGTGCCAGCAGCCAAGTGGGGCGGGGGGCCTACAATGAGCAGTTCTTC	CASSQVGRGAYNEQFF
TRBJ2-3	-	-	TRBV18	TGTGCCAGCTCACCCCGGGGCAGCACAGATACGCAGTATTTT	CASSPRGSTDTQYF
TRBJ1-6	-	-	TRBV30	TGTGCCTGGAAAGGGACGAATAATTCACCCCTCCACTTT	CAWKGTNNSPLHF
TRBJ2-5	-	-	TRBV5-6	TGTGCCAGCAGCTTGGTTCGGGAGACCCAGTACTTC	CASSLVRETQYF
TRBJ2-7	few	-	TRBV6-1	TGTGCCAGCAGTGACATGGGCCGGCGAGAGCAGTACTTC	CASSDMGRREQYF